These 21 T cell receptor beta chains originate from one sample sequenced in a study of neoadjuvant anti-PD-1 for oral cavity cancer. TCRdb keeps only in-frame clones here, not all; method: immunoSEQ multiplex PCR. The sample lists nearly 8,000 clones; roughly 71% were seen once. Sample time point: after neoadjuvant nivolumab, at surgical resection. The source material was PBMCs, sampled after nivolumab (anti-PD-1) treatment. The receptors shown here come from a person between 35 and 79 years old with oral cavity squamous cell carcinoma.

The V gene is TRBV5-6, the J gene TRBJ2-7; D unclear. The CDR3 loop spans 11 amino acids. V lost 4 bases to trimming and J lost 6 bases, with 8 bases between them. Germline CDR1 SGHDT, CDR2 YYEEEE. CDR3 DNA: TGTGCCAGCAGCGTTCGCATCGAGCAGTACTTC. It translates to CASSVRIEQYF.

This chain joins TRBV4-3 and TRBJ1-4, with D possibly being TRBD1 (5 bases). The germline gives CDR1 LGHNA, CDR2 YSLEER. This CDR3 has 13 amino acids. Trimming removed 4 bases from V and 12 bases from J, with 15 bases in between. The CDR3: CASSPRQSEELFF. The CDR3 nucleotides are TGCGCCAGCAGCCCCCGACAGTCCGAAGAACTGTTTTTT.

The chain employs TRBV10-2 and TRBJ1-2; D unresolved. The V and J ends lost 6 bases and 5 bases respectively, with 13 bases between them. This CDR3 is 13 amino acids long. Germline V lookup: CDR1 WSHSY, CDR2 SAAADI. In DNA form, the CDR3 reads TGCGCCAGCAGCCCACCCTCAGGATATGGCTACACCTTC. Translation gives CASSPPSGYGYTF.

The rearrangement joins TRBV5-4 to TRBJ2-3; D remains ambiguous. Germline V gene sequence: CDR1 SGHNT, CDR2 YYREEE (reference sequence). The V end lost 0 bases, the J end lost 4 bases, and 15 bases lay between the germline ends. There are 16 residues in the CDR3. The CDR3 here is CASSLGATRDADTQYF. The CDR3 bases are TGTGCCAGCAGCTTGGGGGCTACCCGTGACGCAGATACGCAGTATTTT.

This clone was detected a few times. This chain connects TRBV27 to TRBJ1-5; D gene uncertain. Germline values: CDR1 MNHEY, CDR2 SMNVEV (reference sequence). Trimming took 3 bases from V and 5 from J, leaving 11 bases between them. The CDR3 sequence is 14 residues long. The CDR3 reads CASSLGWEDQPQHF. The CDR3, as DNA: TGTGCCAGCAGTTTGGGATGGGAGGATCAGCCCCAGCATTTT.

V gene TRBV9 combines with J gene TRBJ1-2; unclear D gene. The CDR3 runs to 11 residues. Germline assignment: CDR1 SGDLS and CDR2 YYNGEE. The V end was cut by 10 bases, the J end by 4 bases, with 11 bases between. CDR3 nucleotide sequence: TGTGCCCAGAGGAGAGCCTATGGCTACACCTTC. Protein: CAQRRAYGYTF.

The chain employs TRBV4-3 and TRBJ1-1, with D perhaps matching TRBD1 (6 bases). Trimming took off 4 bases at V and 1 base at J, with 13 bases between the two ends. Germline V gives CDR1 LGHNA, CDR2 YSLEER. This CDR3 is 15 amino acids long. CDR3 loop: CASSLVGGSNTEAFF. The CDR3 nucleotides read TGCGCCAGCAGCCTAGTCGGGGGCTCGAACACTGAAGCTTTCTTT.

The gene calls are TRBV25-1 and TRBJ2-7; 12 bases match TRBD1. Germline CDR1 reads MGHDK; CDR2 reads SYGVNS. V lost 4 bases and J lost 10; bases outside the gene matches: 5. This CDR3 region has 13 residues. The CDR3 DNA reads TGTGCCAGCAGTGGAAGGGACAGGGGGCCTCAGTACTTC. Protein sequence: CASSGRDRGPQYF.

The chain uses TRBV2 and TRBJ1-6; D gene ambiguous. Germline V gene lookup returns CDR1 SNHLY and CDR2 FYNNEI. With 7 bases removed from V and 8 bases from J, the gap between germline ends came to 30 bases. The CDR3 contains 19 residues. In DNA, the CDR3 is TGTGCCAGCACCCTCATCCCCGCCGGCTACAGACGCCGGGATTCACCCCTCCACTTT. The encoded protein is CASTLIPAGYRRRDSPLHF.

This chain links TRBV29-1 with TRBJ2-7; D possibly corresponds to TRBD2 (7 bases). This CDR3 contains 12 residues. The V gene lost 6 bases and the J gene lost 3 bases, with 12 bases spanning the gap. The germline gives CDR1 SQVTM, CDR2 ANQGSEA. CDR3 coding DNA: TGCAGCGTCCCAGGGGAGGGCTACGAGCAGTACTTC. It encodes CSVPGEGYEQYF.

The chain joins TRBV29-1 to TRBJ2-3, with D tentatively TRBD1 (5 bases). The CDR3 extends over 12 amino acids. Germline V lookup: CDR1 SQVTM, CDR2 ANQGSEA. Between the trimmed V and J ends, which lost 3 bases and 4 bases, there was a span of 8 bases. CDR3 loop: CSVDREPDTQYF. CDR3 DNA: TGCAGCGTTGACAGGGAACCAGATACGCAGTATTTT.

Written as DNA, the CDR3 is TGTGCCAGCAGCGTGGCCCTAGCTAGCACAGATACGCAGTATTTT. This sequence encodes CASSVALASTDTQYF. The J gene is TRBJ2-3, the V gene TRBV7-2; tentatively, D is TRBD2 (5 bases). Germline CDR1 reads SGHTA; CDR2 reads FQGNSA. The CDR3 consists of 15 residues. The V and J ends lost 5 bases and 0 bases respectively, with 12 bases between them. The variable domain in full, completed from reference TRBV7-2 and TRBJ2-3, reads GAGVSQSPSNKVTEKGKDVELRCDPISGHTALYWYRQSLGQGLEFLIYFQGNSAPDKSGLPSDRFSAERTGGSVSTLTIQRTQQEDSAVYLCASSVALASTDTQYFGPGTRLTVL.

V gene TRBV7-9 combines with J gene TRBJ2-1; TRBD1 aligns across 8 bases. The CDR3 contains 12 residues. The ends lost 5 bases at V and 10 bases at J; junction bases unmatched: 4. Germline CDR1 is SEHNR and CDR2 is FQNEAQ (reference sequence). Written as DNA, the CDR3 is TGTGCCAGCAGCCATGACAGGGGCGAGCAGTTCTTC. Protein sequence: CASSHDRGEQFF. The variable domain in full, completed from reference TRBV7-9 and TRBJ2-1, reads DTGVSQNPRHKITKRGQNVTFRCDPISEHNRLYWYRQTLGQGPEFLTYFQNEAQLEKSRLLSDRFSAERPKGSFSTLEIQRTEQGDSAMYLCASSHDRGEQFFGPGTRLTVL.

This clone has a handful of counts. The chain has TRBV2 and TRBJ1-2, with no clear D. Germline V lookup: CDR1 SNHLY, CDR2 FYNNEI. V lost 10 bases, J lost 2 bases, and 11 bases lay in between. The CDR3 sequence is 12 residues long. CDR3 loop: CATISPNYGYTF. CDR3 nucleotides: TGTGCCACCATAAGTCCAAACTATGGCTACACCTTC.

This chain links TRBV5-6 with TRBJ2-1, with D possibly matching TRBD1 (6 bases). The CDR3 is made up of 17 amino acids. Germline V CDR1 and CDR2: SGHDT, YYEEEE. Trimming removed 3 bases at V and 4 bases at J, with 20 bases between. As DNA, the CDR3 is TGTGCCAGCAGCTGGGGACCCCTAGGGGGAATTTACAATGAGCAGTTCTTC. Amino acid sequence: CASSWGPLGGIYNEQFF.

This chain connects TRBV9 to TRBJ1-6; no reliable D call. There are 16 residues in the CDR3. CDR1 and CDR2 (germline): SGDLS, YYNGEE. Trimming took 0 bases from V and 0 from J, leaving 7 bases between them. The CDR3 is CASSVDGSSYNSPLHF. The CDR3 bases are TGTGCCAGCAGCGTAGATGGGAGCTCCTATAATTCACCCCTCCACTTT.

The V call is TRBV5-6, the J call TRBJ2-7, with TRBD1 matching 9 bases. After removal of 5 bases from V and 6 bases from J, the junction contained 12 bases not matched to a gene. Germline CDR1 reads SGHDT; CDR2 reads YYEEEE. The CDR3 has 15 amino acids. CDR3 sequence reads: CASSGDRGSPGEQYF. The CDR3, as DNA: TGTGCCAGCAGTGGCGACAGGGGGTCCCCTGGCGAGCAGTACTTC.

The CDR3 DNA is TGCGCCAGCAGCTTGACTAGCGGAACAGATACGCAGTATTTT. Protein: CASSLTSGTDTQYF. The V gene is TRBV5-1, the J gene TRBJ2-3, with 8 positions matching TRBD2. CDR1 is SGHRS and CDR2 is YFSETQ in the germline V gene. The CDR3 is 14 residues long. V was clipped by 1 base and J by 3 bases; unmatched bases: 1.

J is TRBJ2-7 and V is TRBV6-1; 8 bases are shared with TRBD1. The ends lost 5 bases at V and 3 bases at J; junction bases unmatched: 9. Germline assignment: CDR1 MNHNS and CDR2 SASEGT. The CDR3 extends over 15 amino acids. This CDR3 is CASSPGQGGFYEQYF. The CDR3 nucleotides are TGTGCCAGCAGTCCAGGACAGGGAGGTTTCTACGAGCAGTACTTC.

V and J are TRBV30 and TRBJ2-2; TRBD2 agrees at 12 bases. This CDR3 is built from 19 residues. The V segment lost 2 bases and the J segment 0 bases; nucleotides outside the gene matches: 10. Germline V gene data show CDR1 as GTSNPN and CDR2 as SVGIG (reference sequence). CDR3 region: CAWSLGLAGRLSNTGELFF. The CDR3 nucleotides are TGTGCCTGGAGTCTAGGACTAGCGGGGCGCCTATCGAACACCGGGGAGCTGTTTTTT.

This clone was observed once. V gene TRBV15 combines with J gene TRBJ2-1; TRBD2 matches at 13 bases. Germline CDR1 is LNHNV and CDR2 is YYDKDF (reference sequence). The CDR3 has 16 residues. The V gene end was trimmed by 2 bases and the J gene end by 12 bases; junction bases not matched to a gene: 10. The CDR3 protein is CATSRIGLAGASWQFF. DNA for the CDR3: TGTGCCACCAGCAGAATCGGACTAGCGGGGGCCTCATGGCAGTTCTTC.